This T cell receptor (beta chain) stems from a study of identical twins. Broader study findings: In beta out-of-frame sequences, the excess sharing between twins was weaker.

MiXCR was run by TCRdb on the 5' RACE reads, yielding one entry per CDR3 protein. This sample has some 590,000 distinct CDR3 sequences; 9% to 10% occur once, and the top ten carry 2.5% to 3%. The CDR3 is 13 residues long. The germline V and J ends were trimmed by 6 bases and 0 bases, with 8 bases remaining between them. CDR1 and CDR2 from the germline V gene are SGHTA and FQGTGA. Notes on this clonotype: Its specificity is unknown.

These data are also associated with another study on yellow fever vaccine responses in identical twins.

Sequencing input: PBMCs. V and J are TRBV7-3 and TRBJ2-5; D unresolved. The TCR comes from a woman between 18 and 30 years old in good health. Here the CDR3 reads CASRRENQETQYF. As DNA, the CDR3 is TGTGCCAGCAGGAGAGAGAACCAAGAGACCCAGTACTTC.